The 11 T cell receptor beta chains given below trace back to one sample, sequenced in a study of T cell clones after liver transplantation. Clones were sequenced by immunoSEQ multiplex PCR, and TCRdb holds only the in-frame ones, with some missing. The sample has fewer than 85,000 clones; 75% to 90% are singletons. The material was CD4+ T cells from blood, obtained 12 months after liver transplant. The receptors come from a human patient who received a liver transplant. Among the T cells, some may be from the graft donor.

The chain has TRBV30 and TRBJ2-7; a weak D match, TRBD2 (6 bases). CDR1 is GTSNPN, CDR2 SVGIG, per germline (reference sequence). CDR3 length: 13 amino acids. V dropped 8 bases and J dropped 0 bases, with 14 bases sitting between them. CDR3 region: CAVKTDYSYEQYF. CDR3 nucleotide sequence: TGTGCCGTAAAGACGGACTACTCCTACGAGCAGTACTTC.

The table lists this clone with a few counts. The gene calls are TRBV10-3 and TRBJ1-2, with a weak D call TRBD1 (6 bases). Germline values: CDR1 ENHRY, CDR2 SYGVKD. The CDR3 is 14 amino acids. The V gene lost 3 bases and the J gene lost 13 bases, with 21 bases spanning the gap. DNA of the CDR3: TGTGCCATCAGTGATCTGGGGGGCCGAGAATATCTCACCTTC. Protein sequence: CAISDLGGREYLTF.

This clone appeared a single time. The CDR3 here is CSVGLAGGMNEQFF. As DNA, the CDR3 is TGCAGCGTTGGACTAGCGGGAGGTATGAATGAGCAGTTCTTC. The gene calls are TRBV29-1 and TRBJ2-1; 13 nucleotides line up with TRBD2. Germline-derived CDR1 and CDR2 are SQVTM and ANQGSEA. The V and J ends lost 4 bases and 7 bases, in that order; junction bases with no gene match: 4. The CDR3 has 14 residues.

The chain has TRBV7-3 and TRBJ1-1, with D uncertain. The V and J ends lost 1 base and 2 bases respectively, with 8 bases between them. Germline CDR1 SGHTA, CDR2 FQGTGA. This CDR3 contains 14 residues. The CDR3: CASSLSIGNTEAFF. The CDR3 nucleotides are TGTGCCAGCAGCTTAAGCATAGGTAACACTGAAGCTTTCTTT.

V gene TRBV7-2 combines with J gene TRBJ2-2; TRBD2 might be the D (6 bases). This CDR3 spans 15 amino acids. The V gene lost 3 bases and the J gene lost 1 base, with 9 bases spanning the gap. Germline values: CDR1 SGHTA, CDR2 FQGNSA. The CDR3 region has the DNA TGTGCCAGCAGCTTGGGAGCGGGGAACACCGGGGAGCTGTTTTTT. Amino acids: CASSLGAGNTGELFF.

This clone was seen only once. The chain joins TRBV11-2 to TRBJ1-3, with 8 bases aligning to TRBD1. V shed 2 bases and J 4 bases; nucleotides not matched to a gene: 4. CDR1 and CDR2 (germline): SGHAT, FQNNGV. The CDR3 spans 15 residues. In DNA form, the CDR3 reads TGTGCCAGCAGCTTAACCCGGACAGGGGGAAACACCATATATTTT. It translates to CASSLTRTGGNTIYF.

The CDR3 bases are TGTGCCAGCAGCTTAGATTGGGGGGGAGGAGCCTACGAGCAGTACTTC. Translating it yields CASSLDWGGGAYEQYF. This rearrangement joins TRBV11-2 to TRBJ2-7, with 7 bases lining up with TRBD2. Germline V gives CDR1 SGHAT, CDR2 FQNNGV. The CDR3 contains 16 residues. J was trimmed by 2 bases and V by 0 bases; bases with no gene match: 7.

V usage is TRBV28 and J usage is TRBJ2-7, with 10 bases that match TRBD1. The germline CDR1 and CDR2 sequences are MDHEN and SYDVKM. CDR3 size: 14 residues. The CDR3 loop is CASSLRTVGTGVNV. CDR3 coding DNA: TGTGCCAGCAGTTTGAGGACTGTGGGGACAGGGGTTAATGTC.

V usage is TRBV21-1 and J usage is TRBJ1-2. TRBV21-1 counts as a pseudogene. The CDR3 covers 14 residues. The CDR3 spells CASSKTRPGGPDTF. DNA for the CDR3: TGTGCCAGCAGCAAAACGCGCCCCGGGGGACCGGACACCTTC.

This clone was counted a few times. This sequence joins TRBV20-1 and TRBJ2-1; no firm D call. Trimming cost V 2 bases and J 6 bases, with 5 bases left between them. The CDR3 totals 11 residues. The germline CDR1 and CDR2 sequences are DFQATT and SNEGSKA (reference sequence). The CDR3 coding sequence is TGCAGTGCTAGATCCCTCAATGAGCAGTTCTTC. Amino acid sequence: CSARSLNEQFF.

The chain uses TRBV18 and TRBJ1-3, with D uncertain. V was shortened by 0 bases and J by 0 bases, with 6 bases between the two germline ends. The CDR3 totals 15 residues. The germline CDR1 and CDR2 sequences are KGHSH and LQKENI. The CDR3 here is CASSPPGSSGNTIYF. CDR3 DNA: TGTGCCAGCTCACCACCGGGGAGCTCTGGAAACACCATATATTTT.